What follows describes a single TCR beta chain. Its matching antigen is unknown. At one end the junction does not follow the germline gene, possibly because of a read error. The data derive from a study of blood T cells in healthy people across ages. Notes on the study in general: Naive CD4+ cells and diversity were both higher in long-lived donors than in aged donors.

The CDR3 length is 14 residues. Germline assignment: CDR1 SNHLY and CDR2 FYNNEI. Next came a second PCR, run for about 6 to 12 cycles, which used a sample-barcoded 5' primer along with a J-beta primer mix. From the 5' RACE reads, TCRdb called clonotypes with MiXCR, one entry per CDR3 protein. The table records roughly 500,000 distinct CDR3 sequences, about 25% of them present only once. This receptor was obtained from a woman aged 65 to 85 in good health. The V and J genes are TRBV2 and TRBJ1-1; possible D gene TRBD1, 5 bases. The sequencing input was blood. The CDR3 loop reads CASMGQVIYSEAFF. In DNA form, the CDR3 reads TGTGCCAGCATGGGGCAGGTTATTTATTCTGAAGCCTTCTTT.